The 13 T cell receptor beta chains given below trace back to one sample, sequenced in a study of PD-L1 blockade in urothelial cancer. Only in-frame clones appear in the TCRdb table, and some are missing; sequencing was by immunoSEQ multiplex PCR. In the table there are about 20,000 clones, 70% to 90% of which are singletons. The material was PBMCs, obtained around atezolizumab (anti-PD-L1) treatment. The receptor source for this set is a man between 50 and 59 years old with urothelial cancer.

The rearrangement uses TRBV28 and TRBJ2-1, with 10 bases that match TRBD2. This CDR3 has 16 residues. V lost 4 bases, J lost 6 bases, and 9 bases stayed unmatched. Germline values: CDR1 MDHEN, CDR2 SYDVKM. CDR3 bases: TGTGCCAGCAGTTCCCCCGGGGTAGCGGGAGGCAATGAGCAGTTCTTC. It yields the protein CASSSPGVAGGNEQFF.

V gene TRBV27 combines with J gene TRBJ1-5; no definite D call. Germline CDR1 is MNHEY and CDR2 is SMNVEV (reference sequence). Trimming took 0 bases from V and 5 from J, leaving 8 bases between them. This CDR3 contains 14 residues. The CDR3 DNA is TGTGCCAGCAGTTTATCTTCCGGGGATCAGCCCCAGCATTTT. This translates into CASSLSSGDQPQHF.

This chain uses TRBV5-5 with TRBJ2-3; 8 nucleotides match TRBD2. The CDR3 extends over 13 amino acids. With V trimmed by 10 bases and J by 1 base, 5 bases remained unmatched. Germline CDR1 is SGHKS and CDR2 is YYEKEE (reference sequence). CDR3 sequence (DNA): TGTGCCGCCGGGAGGGTGGGCACAGATACGCAGTATTTT. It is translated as CAAGRVGTDTQYF.

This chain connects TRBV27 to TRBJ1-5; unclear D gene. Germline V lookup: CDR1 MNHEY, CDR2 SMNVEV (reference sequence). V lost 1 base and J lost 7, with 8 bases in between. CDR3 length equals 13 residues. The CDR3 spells CASSLYSEQPQHF. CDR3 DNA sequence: TGTGCCAGCAGTTTATATTCGGAGCAGCCCCAGCATTTT.

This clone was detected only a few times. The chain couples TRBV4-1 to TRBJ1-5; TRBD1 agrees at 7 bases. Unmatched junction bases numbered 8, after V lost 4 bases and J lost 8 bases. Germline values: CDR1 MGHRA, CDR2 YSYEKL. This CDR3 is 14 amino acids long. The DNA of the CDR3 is TGCGCCAGCAGCCTACAGGGGCAAGGGGAGCCCCAGCATTTT. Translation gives CASSLQGQGEPQHF.

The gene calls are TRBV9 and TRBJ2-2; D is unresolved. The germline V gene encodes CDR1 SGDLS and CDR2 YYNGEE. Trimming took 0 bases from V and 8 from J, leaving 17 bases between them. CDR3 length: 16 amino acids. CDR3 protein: CASSVAPTALRGELFF. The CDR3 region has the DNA TGTGCCAGCAGCGTAGCCCCCACAGCCCTACGTGGGGAGCTGTTTTTT.

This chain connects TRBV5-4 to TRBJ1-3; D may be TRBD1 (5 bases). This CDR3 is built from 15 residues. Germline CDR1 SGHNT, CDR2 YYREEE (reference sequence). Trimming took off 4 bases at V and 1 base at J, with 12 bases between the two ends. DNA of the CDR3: TGTGCCAGCAGCGCGGGGGGTGGATCTGGAAACACCATATATTTT. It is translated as CASSAGGGSGNTIYF.

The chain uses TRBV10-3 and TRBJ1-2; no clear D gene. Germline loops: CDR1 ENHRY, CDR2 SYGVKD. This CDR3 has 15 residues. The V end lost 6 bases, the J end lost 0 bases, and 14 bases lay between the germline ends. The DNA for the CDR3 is TGTGCCATCAGGCCCAATGCCGAGGCTAACTATGGCTACACCTTC. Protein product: CAIRPNAEANYGYTF.

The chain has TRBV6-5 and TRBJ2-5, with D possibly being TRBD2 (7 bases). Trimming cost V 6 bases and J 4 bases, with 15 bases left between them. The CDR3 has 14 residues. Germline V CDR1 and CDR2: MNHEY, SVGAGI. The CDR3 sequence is CASSPMGGRETQYF. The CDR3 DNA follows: TGTGCCAGCAGCCCTATGGGGGGGCGAGAGACCCAGTACTTC.

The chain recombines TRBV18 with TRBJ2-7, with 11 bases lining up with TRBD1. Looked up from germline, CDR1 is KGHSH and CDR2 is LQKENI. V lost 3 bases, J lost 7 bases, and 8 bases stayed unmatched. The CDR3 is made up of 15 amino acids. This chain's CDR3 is CASSPGTGGEREQYF. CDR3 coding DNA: TGTGCCAGCTCACCTGGGACAGGGGGAGAGAGGGAGCAGTACTTC.

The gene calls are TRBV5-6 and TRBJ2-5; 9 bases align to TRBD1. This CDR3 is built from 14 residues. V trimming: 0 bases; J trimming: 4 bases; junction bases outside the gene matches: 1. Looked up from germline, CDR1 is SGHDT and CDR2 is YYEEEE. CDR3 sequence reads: CASSLGGQGETQYF. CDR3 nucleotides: TGTGCCAGCAGCTTGGGGGGACAGGGAGAGACCCAGTACTTC.

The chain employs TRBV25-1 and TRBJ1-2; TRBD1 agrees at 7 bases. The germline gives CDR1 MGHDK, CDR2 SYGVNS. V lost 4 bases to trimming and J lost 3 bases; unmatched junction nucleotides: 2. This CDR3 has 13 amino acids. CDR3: CASSVDRDYGYTF. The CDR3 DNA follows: TGTGCCAGCAGTGTCGACAGGGACTATGGCTACACCTTC.

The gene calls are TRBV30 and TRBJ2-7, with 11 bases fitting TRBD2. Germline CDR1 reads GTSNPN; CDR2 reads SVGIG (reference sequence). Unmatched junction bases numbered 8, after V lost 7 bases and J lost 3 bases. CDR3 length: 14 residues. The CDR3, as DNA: TGTGCCTCTCTACTAGCGGGAGAGTTCTACGAGCAGTACTTC. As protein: CASLLAGEFYEQYF. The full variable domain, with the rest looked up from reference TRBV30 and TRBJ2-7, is SQTIHQWPATLVQPVGSPLSLECTVEGTSNPNLYWYRQAAGRGLQLLFYSVGIGQISSEVPQNLSASRPQDRQFILSSKKLLLSDSGFYLCASLLAGEFYEQYFGPGTRLTVT.